This TCR beta chain comes out of a study of blood T cell repertoires in COVID-19. Study summary: Italy, Spain and the United States were the sources of the convalescent and acute COVID-19 samples. Sources were T cells, B-cell-depleted T cells, or PBMCs; the material itself was cDNA or gDNA.

Enrollment of patients from Seattle took place during active infection, with longitudinal follow-up. This CDR3 has 18 amino acids. V was shortened by 3 bases and J by 5 bases, with 23 bases between the two germline ends. CDR1 is LGHDT, CDR2 YNNKEL, per germline (reference sequence). Authors' analysis steps: Reference gene primer amplification in the assay estimated nucleated cell counts. Sequencing was performed with immunoSEQ multiplex PCR; in TCRdb, only in-frame clones are kept and a portion is missing. V and J calls and clone size are copied from that table; D and trimming were computed from the DNA. The table includes 300,000 to 400,000 clones, 65% to 90% detected once.

The TCR originated in a woman between 55 and 75 years old with COVID-19, enrolled during active disease. The sample consisted of peripheral blood. V and J are TRBV3-1 (or the pseudogene TRBV3-2) and TRBJ2-1; D remains unclear. The CDR3 nucleotides read TGTGCCAGCAGCCATCGCCTGAGGAAGAGTCGATCCCACAATGAGCAGTTCTTC. Translating gives CASSHRLRKSRSHNEQFF.